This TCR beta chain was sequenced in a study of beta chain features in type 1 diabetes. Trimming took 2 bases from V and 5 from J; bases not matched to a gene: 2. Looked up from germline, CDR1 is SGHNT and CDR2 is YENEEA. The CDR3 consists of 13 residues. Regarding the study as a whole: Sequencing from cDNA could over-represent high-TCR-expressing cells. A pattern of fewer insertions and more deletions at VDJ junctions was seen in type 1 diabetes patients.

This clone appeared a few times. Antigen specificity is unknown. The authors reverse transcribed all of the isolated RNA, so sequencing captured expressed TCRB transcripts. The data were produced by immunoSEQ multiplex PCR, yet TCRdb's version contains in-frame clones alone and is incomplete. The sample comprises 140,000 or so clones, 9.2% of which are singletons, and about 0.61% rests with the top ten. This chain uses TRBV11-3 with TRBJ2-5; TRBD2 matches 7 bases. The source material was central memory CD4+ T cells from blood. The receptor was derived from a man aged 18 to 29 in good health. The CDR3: CASSLRGGETQYF. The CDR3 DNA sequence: TGTGCCAGCAGCTTACGGGGAGGGGAGACCCAGTACTTC.